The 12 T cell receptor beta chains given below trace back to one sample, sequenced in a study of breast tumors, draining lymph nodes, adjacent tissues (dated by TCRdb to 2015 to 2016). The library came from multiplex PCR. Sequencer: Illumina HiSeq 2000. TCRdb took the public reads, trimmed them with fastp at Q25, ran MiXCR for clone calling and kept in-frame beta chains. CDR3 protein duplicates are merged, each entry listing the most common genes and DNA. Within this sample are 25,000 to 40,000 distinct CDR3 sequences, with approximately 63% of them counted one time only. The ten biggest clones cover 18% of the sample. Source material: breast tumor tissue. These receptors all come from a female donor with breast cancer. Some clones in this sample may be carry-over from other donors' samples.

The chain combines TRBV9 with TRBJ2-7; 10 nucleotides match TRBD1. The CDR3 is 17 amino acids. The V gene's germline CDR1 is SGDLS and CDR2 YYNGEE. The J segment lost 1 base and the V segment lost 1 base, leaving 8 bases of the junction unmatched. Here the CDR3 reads CASSVTGQGDFSYEQYF. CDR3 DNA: TGTGCCAGCAGCGTAACCGGACAGGGGGATTTTTCCTACGAGCAGTACTTC.

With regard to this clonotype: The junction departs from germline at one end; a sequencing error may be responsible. The CDR3 nucleotides are TGTGCTAGCAGCCCCCGGGACACCTTTGGCGAGCAGTACTTC. As protein: CASSPRDTFGEQYF. The chain uses TRBV7-7 and TRBJ2-7; D possibly corresponds to TRBD1 (6 bases). The germline V gene has CDR1 SSHAT and CDR2 FNYEAQ (reference sequence). The CDR3 has 14 residues.

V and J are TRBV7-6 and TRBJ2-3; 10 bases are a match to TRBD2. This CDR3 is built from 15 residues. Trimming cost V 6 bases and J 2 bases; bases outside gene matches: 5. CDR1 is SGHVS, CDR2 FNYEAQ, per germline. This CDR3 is CASRWTSGNTDTQYF. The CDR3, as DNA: TGTGCCAGCAGATGGACTAGCGGAAACACAGATACGCAGTATTTT.

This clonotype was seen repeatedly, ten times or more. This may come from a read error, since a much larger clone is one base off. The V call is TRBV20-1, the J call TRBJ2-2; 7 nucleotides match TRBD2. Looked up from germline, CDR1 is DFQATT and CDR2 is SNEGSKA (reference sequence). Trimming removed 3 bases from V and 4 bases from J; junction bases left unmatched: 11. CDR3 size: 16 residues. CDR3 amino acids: CSASPPSGSTTGELFF. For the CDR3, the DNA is TGCAGTGCTAGCCCCCCTAGCGGCTCGACCACCGGGGAGCTGTTTTTT.

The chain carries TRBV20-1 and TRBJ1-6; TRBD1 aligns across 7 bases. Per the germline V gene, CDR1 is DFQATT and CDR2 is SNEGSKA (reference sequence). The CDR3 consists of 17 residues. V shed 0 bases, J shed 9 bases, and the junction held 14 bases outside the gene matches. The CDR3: CSARDEGLGGSGSPLHF. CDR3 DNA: TGCAGTGCTAGAGATGAGGGGCTAGGGGGCAGCGGTTCACCCCTCCACTTT.

CDR3 protein: CASREWVAPRWELFF. Here the CDR3 DNA reads TGTGCCAGCAGGGAATGGGTAGCCCCAAGATGGGAGCTGTTTTTT. The rearrangement joins TRBV14 to TRBJ2-2; D call uncertain. Between the trimmed V and J ends, which lost 6 bases and 9 bases, there was a span of 20 bases. This CDR3 has 15 residues. From germline, CDR1 is SGHDN and CDR2 FVKESK.

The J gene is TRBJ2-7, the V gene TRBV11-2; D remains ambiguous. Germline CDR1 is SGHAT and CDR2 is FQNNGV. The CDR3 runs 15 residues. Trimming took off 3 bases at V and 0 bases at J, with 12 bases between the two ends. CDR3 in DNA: TGTGCCAGCAGCTTGTCGACGAGCAGCTCCTACGAGCAGTACTTC. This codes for CASSLSTSSSYEQYF.

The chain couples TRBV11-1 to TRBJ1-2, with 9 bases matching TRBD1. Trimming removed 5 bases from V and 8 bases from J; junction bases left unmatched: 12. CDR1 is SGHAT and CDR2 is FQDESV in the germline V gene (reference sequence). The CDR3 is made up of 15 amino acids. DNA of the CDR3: TGTGCCAGCAGCCCCAGGACAGGGGCTAACTGCGGCTACACCTTC. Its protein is CASSPRTGANCGYTF.

CDR3: CASSLARDNSPLHF. The CDR3 coding sequence is TGTGCCAGCAGCTTGGCCAGGGATAATTCACCCCTCCACTTT. V gene TRBV5-5 combines with J gene TRBJ1-6, with a weak D call TRBD1 (5 bases). This CDR3 has 14 residues. Deletions cut 0 bases from V and 5 bases from J, with 6 bases between. CDR1 is SGHKS and CDR2 is YYEKEE in the germline V gene (reference sequence).

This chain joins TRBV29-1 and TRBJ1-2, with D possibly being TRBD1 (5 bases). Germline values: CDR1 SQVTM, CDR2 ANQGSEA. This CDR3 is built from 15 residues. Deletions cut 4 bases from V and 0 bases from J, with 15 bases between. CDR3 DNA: TGCAGCGTTGCAGAACCGGGACTGCCTAACTATGGCTACACCTTC. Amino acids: CSVAEPGLPNYGYTF.

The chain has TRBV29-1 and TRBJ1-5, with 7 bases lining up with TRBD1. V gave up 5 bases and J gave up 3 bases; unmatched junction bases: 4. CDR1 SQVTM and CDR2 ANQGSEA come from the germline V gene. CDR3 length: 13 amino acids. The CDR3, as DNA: TGCAGCGTTAGAGACAGGGACAATCAGCCCCAGCATTTT. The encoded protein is CSVRDRDNQPQHF.

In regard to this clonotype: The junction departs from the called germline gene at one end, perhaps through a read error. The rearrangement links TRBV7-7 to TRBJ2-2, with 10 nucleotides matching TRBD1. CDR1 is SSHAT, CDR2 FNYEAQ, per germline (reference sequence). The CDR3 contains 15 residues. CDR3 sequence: CASSPTGGLGGELFF. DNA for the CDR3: TGTGCTAGCAGCCCGACAGGGGGCCTTGGCGGGGAGCTGTTTTTT.